The 8 T cell receptor beta chains below all came from one sample that was sequenced in a study of CD8 T cells in ankylosing spondylitis. Study outcomes and limitations: A motif of eight highly homologous TCR beta variants was seen as apparently characteristic of ankylosing spondylitis blood.

TCRdb used MiXCR to reprocess the 5' RACE reads, holding one entry per CDR3 protein. This sample has under 550,000 distinct CDR3 sequences, with about 24% found just once. These TCRs' antigens remain unknown. Specimen: blood, either unsorted or a sorted T cell fraction (not recorded which). Every receptor here comes from a male donor with ankylosing spondylitis.

This clonotype was observed a few times. The rearrangement uses TRBV25-1 and TRBJ2-3; D unclear. The CDR3 has 17 residues. Trimming left V 2 bases short and J 2 bases short, with 17 bases between. Germline assignment: CDR1 MGHDK and CDR2 SYGVNS. The CDR3 DNA reads as TGTGCCAGCAGTGAAGTAAGGACGAAACACGACACAGATACGCAGTATTTT. This gives the protein CASSEVRTKHDTDTQYF.

This clonotype was counted between two and nine times. The chain has TRBV12-3 or TRBV12-4 and TRBJ2-7, with TRBD1 matching 9 bases. The CDR3 contains 12 residues. After removal of 6 bases from V and 7 bases from J, the junction contained 4 bases not matched to a gene. CDR3 amino acids: CASRDRGREQYF. For the CDR3, the DNA is TGTGCCAGCAGAGACAGGGGGAGGGAGCAGTACTTC.

The chain links TRBV5-1 to TRBJ2-1; 13 bases map to TRBD2. Germline trimming cut 4 bases from V and 7 bases from J; bases unmatched to any gene: 11. The CDR3 totals 17 residues. Looked up from germline, CDR1 is SGHRS and CDR2 is YFSETQ. CDR3 nucleotides: TGCGCCAGCAGCGGCACCGGGACTAGCGGGACGGAGAATGAGCAGTTCTTC. Translating gives CASSGTGTSGTENEQFF. The full variable domain, its missing parts supplied by reference TRBV5-1 and TRBJ2-1, is KAGVTQTPRYLIKTRGQQVTLSCSPISGHRSVSWYQQTPGQGLQFLFEYFSETQRNKGNFPGRFSGRQFSNSRSEMNVSTLELGDSALYLCASSGTGTSGTENEQFFGPGTRLTVL.

This clonotype has only a few counts. The V call is TRBV7-2, the J call TRBJ2-2, with a possible D match to TRBD2 (5 bases). Germline values: CDR1 SGHTA, CDR2 FQGNSA. V was pared by 7 bases and J by 0 bases, with 12 bases between. This CDR3 has 15 amino acids. The CDR3 reads CASNKVRANTGELFF. CDR3 coding DNA: TGTGCCAGCAATAAGGTGCGGGCGAACACCGGGGAGCTGTTTTTT. Looking up the rest from reference TRBV7-2 and TRBJ2-2 gives the full variable domain: GAGVSQSPSNKVTEKGKDVELRCDPISGHTALYWYRQSLGQGLEFLIYFQGNSAPDKSGLPSDRFSAERTGGSVSTLTIQRTQQEDSAVYLCASNKVRANTGELFFGEGSRLTVL.

This CDR3 reads CAWHRGRSEAFF. CDR3 coding DNA: TGTGCCTGGCACAGGGGGCGGTCTGAAGCTTTCTTT. The rearrangement joins TRBV30 to TRBJ1-1, with 9 nucleotides matching TRBD1. CDR3 length equals 12 residues. Germline V CDR1 and CDR2: GTSNPN, SVGIG (reference sequence). Unmatched junction bases numbered 4, after V lost 5 bases and J lost 6 bases.

This chain uses TRBV3-1 with TRBJ1-1; D is unclear. Germline V gene sequence: CDR1 LGHDT, CDR2 YNNKEL (reference sequence). The CDR3 consists of 13 residues. The V and J ends lost 5 bases and 5 bases respectively, with 12 bases between them. CDR3 protein: CASSNRGWTEAFF. CDR3 DNA sequence: TGTGCCAGCAGCAACCGAGGGTGGACTGAAGCTTTCTTT.

This chain connects TRBV24-1 to TRBJ2-5, with D perhaps given as TRBD1 or TRBD2 (5 bases each). This CDR3 is built from 13 residues. V gave up 3 bases and J gave up 5 bases, with 9 bases separating them. Germline lookup yields CDR1 KGHDR and CDR2 SFDVKD. The CDR3 loop reads CATSDDWGETQYF. In DNA, the CDR3 is TGTGCCACCAGTGATGACTGGGGGGAGACCCAGTACTTC.

The chain uses TRBV20-1 and TRBJ2-2; D is perhaps TRBD1 (5 bases). V lost 0 bases to trimming and J lost 4 bases, with 9 bases between them. CDR3 length: 14 amino acids. The germline V gene encodes CDR1 DFQATT and CDR2 SNEGSKA (reference sequence). The DNA of the CDR3 is TGCAGTGCTAGAGAAGGGGCGGCCACCGGGGAGCTGTTTTTT. It translates to CSAREGAATGELFF.